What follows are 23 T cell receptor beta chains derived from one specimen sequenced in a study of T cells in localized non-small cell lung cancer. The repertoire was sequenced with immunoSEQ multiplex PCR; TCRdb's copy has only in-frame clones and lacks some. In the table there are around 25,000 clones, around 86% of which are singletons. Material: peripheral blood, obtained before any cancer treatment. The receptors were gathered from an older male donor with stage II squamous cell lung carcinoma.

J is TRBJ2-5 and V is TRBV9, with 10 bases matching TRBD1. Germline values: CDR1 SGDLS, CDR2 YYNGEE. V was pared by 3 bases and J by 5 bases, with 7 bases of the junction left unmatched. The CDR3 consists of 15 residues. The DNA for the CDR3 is TGTGCCAGCAGCGCCCGACAGGGGGCTACGGAGACCCAGTACTTC. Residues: CASSARQGATETQYF.

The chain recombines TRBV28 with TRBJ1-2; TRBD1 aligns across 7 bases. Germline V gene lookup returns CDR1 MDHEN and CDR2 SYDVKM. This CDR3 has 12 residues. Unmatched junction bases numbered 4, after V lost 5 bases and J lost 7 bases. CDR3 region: CASSRDRAGYTF. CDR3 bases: TGTGCCAGCAGTCGAGACAGGGCTGGCTACACCTTC.

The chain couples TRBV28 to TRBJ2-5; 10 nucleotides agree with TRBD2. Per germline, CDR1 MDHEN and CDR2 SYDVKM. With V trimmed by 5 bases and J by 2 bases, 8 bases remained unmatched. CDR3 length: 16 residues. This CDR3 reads CASSLSRLAGQETQYF. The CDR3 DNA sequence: TGTGCCAGCAGTCTCTCTCGACTAGCGGGTCAAGAGACCCAGTACTTC.

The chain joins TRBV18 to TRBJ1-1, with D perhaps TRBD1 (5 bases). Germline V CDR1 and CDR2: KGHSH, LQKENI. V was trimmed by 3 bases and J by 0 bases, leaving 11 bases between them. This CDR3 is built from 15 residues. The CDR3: CASSPRRQLNTEAFF. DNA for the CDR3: TGTGCCAGCTCACCTCGCCGACAGCTGAACACTGAAGCTTTCTTT.

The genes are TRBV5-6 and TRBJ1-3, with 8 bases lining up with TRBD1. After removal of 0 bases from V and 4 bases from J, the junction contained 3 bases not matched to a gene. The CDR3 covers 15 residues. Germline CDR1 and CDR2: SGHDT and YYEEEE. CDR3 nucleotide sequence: TGTGCCAGCAGCTTGGCAGGGGGCGCCGGAAACACCATATATTTT. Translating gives CASSLAGGAGNTIYF.

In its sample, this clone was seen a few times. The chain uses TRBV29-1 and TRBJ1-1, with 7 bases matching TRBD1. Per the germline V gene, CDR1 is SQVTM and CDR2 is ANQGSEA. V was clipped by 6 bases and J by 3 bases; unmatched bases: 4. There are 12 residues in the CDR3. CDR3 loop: CSVRDSHTEAFF. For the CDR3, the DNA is TGCAGCGTCCGGGACAGCCACACTGAAGCTTTCTTT.

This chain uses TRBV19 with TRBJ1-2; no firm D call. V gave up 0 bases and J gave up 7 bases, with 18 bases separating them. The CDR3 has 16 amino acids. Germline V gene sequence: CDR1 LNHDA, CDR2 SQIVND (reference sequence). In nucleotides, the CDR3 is TGTGCCAGTAGTATAGATCCCGGGATATGGACGGGTGGCTACACCTTC. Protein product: CASSIDPGIWTGGYTF.

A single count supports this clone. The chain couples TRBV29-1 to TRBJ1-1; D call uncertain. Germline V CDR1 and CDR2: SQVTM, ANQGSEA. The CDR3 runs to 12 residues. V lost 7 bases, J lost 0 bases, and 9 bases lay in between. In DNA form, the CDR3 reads TGCAGCGCCCGGGCGTTGAACACTGAAGCTTTCTTT. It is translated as CSARALNTEAFF.

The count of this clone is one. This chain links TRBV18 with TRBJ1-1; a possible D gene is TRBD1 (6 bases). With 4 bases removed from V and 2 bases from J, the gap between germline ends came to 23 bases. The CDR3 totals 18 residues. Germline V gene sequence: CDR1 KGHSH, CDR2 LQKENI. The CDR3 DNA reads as TGTGCCAGCTCACAAACGGGTGGATCAGGGGCCGGCAACACTGAAGCTTTCTTT. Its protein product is CASSQTGGSGAGNTEAFF.

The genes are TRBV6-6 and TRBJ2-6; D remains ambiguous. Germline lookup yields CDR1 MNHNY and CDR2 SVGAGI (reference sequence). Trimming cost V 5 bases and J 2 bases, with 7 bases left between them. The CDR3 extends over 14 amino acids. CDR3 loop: CASSPPAGANVLTF. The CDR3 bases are TGTGCCAGCAGTCCCCCCGCTGGGGCCAACGTCCTGACTTTC.

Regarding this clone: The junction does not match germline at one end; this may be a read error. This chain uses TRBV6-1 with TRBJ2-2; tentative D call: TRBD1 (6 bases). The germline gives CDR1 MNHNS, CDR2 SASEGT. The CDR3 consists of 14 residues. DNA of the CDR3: TGTGCAAGCAGGGGCGAATCGAACACCGGGGAGCTGTTTTTT. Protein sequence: CASRGESNTGELFF.

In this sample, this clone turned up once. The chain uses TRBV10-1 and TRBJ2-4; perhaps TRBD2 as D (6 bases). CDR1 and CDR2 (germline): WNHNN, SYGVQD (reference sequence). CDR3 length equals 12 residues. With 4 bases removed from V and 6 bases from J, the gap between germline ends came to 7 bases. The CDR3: CASSGAGNIQYF. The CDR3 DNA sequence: TGCGCCAGCAGTGGAGCGGGAAACATTCAGTACTTC.

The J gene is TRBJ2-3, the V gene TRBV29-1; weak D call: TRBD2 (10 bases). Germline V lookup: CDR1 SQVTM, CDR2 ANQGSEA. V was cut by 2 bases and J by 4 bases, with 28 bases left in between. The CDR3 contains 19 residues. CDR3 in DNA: TGCAGCGTTGAAAGCGGGGGGACAGGGATAGCGGGAGGAGCAGATACGCAGTATTTT. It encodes CSVESGGTGIAGGADTQYF.

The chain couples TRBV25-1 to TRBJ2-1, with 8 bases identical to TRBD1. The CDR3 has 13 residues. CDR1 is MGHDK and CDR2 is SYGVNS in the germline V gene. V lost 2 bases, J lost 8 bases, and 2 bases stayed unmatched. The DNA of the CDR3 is TGTGCCAGCAGTGAACAGGGGGCCGATGAGCAGTTCTTC. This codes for CASSEQGADEQFF. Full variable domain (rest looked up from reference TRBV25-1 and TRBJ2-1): EADIYQTPRYLVIGTGKKITLECSQTMGHDKMYWYQQDPGMELHLIHYSYGVNSTEKGDLSSESTVSRIRTEHFPLTLESARPSHTSQYLCASSEQGADEQFFGPGTRLTVL.

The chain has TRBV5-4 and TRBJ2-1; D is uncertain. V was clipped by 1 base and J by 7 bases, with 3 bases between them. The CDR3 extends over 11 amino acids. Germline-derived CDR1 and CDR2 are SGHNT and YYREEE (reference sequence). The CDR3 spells CASSLSNEQFF. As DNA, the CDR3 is TGTGCCAGCAGCTTGTCTAATGAGCAGTTCTTC.

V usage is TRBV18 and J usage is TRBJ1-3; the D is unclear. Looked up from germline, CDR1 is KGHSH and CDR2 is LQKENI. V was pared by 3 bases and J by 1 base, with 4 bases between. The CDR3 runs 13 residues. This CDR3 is CASSPASGNTIYF. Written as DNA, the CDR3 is TGTGCCAGCTCACCGGCTTCTGGAAACACCATATATTTT.

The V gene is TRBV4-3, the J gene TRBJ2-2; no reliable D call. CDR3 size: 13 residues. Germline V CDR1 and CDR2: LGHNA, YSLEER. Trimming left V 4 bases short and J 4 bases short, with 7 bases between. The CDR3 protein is CASSPLTTGELFF. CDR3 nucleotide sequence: TGCGCCAGCAGCCCACTTACCACCGGGGAGCTGTTTTTT.

In DNA form, the CDR3 reads TGCAGCGCACGACTAGCGGGAAGGCAAGAGACCCAGTACTTC. This gives the protein CSARLAGRQETQYF. This sequence joins TRBV29-1 and TRBJ2-5; 11 positions match TRBD2. Looked up from germline, CDR1 is SQVTM and CDR2 is ANQGSEA. The junction had 6 bases not matched to a gene; V was cut back by 7 bases and J by 2 bases. The CDR3 contains 14 residues. Based on the CDR3 plus reference TRBV29-1 and TRBJ2-5, the full variable domain is SAVISQKPSRDICQRGTSLTIQCQVDSQVTMMFWYRQQPGQSLTLIATANQGSEATYESGFVIDKFPISRPNLTFSTLTVSNMSPEDSSIYLCSARLAGRQETQYFGPGTRLLVL.

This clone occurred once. CDR3 sequence reads: CASSRTGRDETQYF. In nucleotides, the CDR3 is TGTGCCAGCTCGCGGACAGGTCGAGACGAGACCCAGTACTTC. The rearrangement links TRBV18 to TRBJ2-5, with 7 bases matching TRBD1. Germline-derived CDR1 and CDR2 are KGHSH and LQKENI. The CDR3 is made up of 14 amino acids. With 6 bases clipped from V and 5 bases from J, the junction kept 9 bases outside the gene matches. Based on the CDR3 plus reference TRBV18 and TRBJ2-5, the full variable domain is NAGVMQNPRHLVRRRGQEARLRCSPMKGHSHVYWYRQLPEEGLKFMVYLQKENIIDESGMPKERFSAEFPKEGPSILRIQQVVRGDSAAYFCASSRTGRDETQYFGPGTRLLVL.

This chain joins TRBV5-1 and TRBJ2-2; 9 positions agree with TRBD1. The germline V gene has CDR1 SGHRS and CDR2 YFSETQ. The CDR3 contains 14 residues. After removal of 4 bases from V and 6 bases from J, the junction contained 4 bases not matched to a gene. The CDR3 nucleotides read TGCGCCAGCAGCAGGACAGGGGAGGCCGGGGAGCTGTTTTTT. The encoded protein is CASSRTGEAGELFF. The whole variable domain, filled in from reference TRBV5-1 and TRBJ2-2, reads KAGVTQTPRYLIKTRGQQVTLSCSPISGHRSVSWYQQTPGQGLQFLFEYFSETQRNKGNFPGRFSGRQFSNSRSEMNVSTLELGDSALYLCASSRTGEAGELFFGEGSRLTVL.

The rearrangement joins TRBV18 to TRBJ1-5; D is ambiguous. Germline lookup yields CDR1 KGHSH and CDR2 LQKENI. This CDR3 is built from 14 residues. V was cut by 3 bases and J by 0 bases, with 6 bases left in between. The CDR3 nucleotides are TGTGCCAGCTCACCGGCAGATAGCAATCAGCCCCAGCATTTT. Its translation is CASSPADSNQPQHF. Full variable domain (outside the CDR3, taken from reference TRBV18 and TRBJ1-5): NAGVMQNPRHLVRRRGQEARLRCSPMKGHSHVYWYRQLPEEGLKFMVYLQKENIIDESGMPKERFSAEFPKEGPSILRIQQVVRGDSAAYFCASSPADSNQPQHFGDGTRLSIL.

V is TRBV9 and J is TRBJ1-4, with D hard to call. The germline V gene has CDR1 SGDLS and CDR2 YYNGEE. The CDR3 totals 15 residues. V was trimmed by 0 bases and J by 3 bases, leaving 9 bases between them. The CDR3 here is CASSVGEISNEKLFF. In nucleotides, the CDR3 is TGTGCCAGCAGCGTAGGGGAGATTTCTAATGAAAAACTGTTTTTT.

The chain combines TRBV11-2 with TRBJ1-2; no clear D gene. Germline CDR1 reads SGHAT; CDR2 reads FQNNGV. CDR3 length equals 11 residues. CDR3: CAQASDYGYTF. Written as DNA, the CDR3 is TGTGCTCAAGCCTCGGACTATGGCTACACCTTC.